This T cell receptor beta chain was documented in a study of OX40 agonist ivuxolimab in advanced cancers. This CDR3 has 16 amino acids. From germline, CDR1 is GTSNPN and CDR2 SVGIG (reference sequence). V lost 0 bases to trimming and J lost 6 bases; unmatched junction nucleotides: 12. The data were produced by immunoSEQ multiplex PCR, yet TCRdb's version contains in-frame clones alone and is incomplete. The sample lists 45,000 or so clones; roughly 80% were seen once. Systemic immunosuppression or a history of autoimmune disease excluded patients. This chain links TRBV30 with TRBJ2-5, with 8 bases identical to TRBD1. The sequence derives from an adult with an advanced solid tumor such as melanoma, head and neck, liver or kidney cancer. The sample consisted of CD4+ or CD8+ T cells sorted from blood, taken in a trial of the OX40 agonist ivuxolimab. DNA of the CDR3: TGTGCCTGGAGTGTAAGGACAGGGCTAGACGAAAAGACCCAGTACTTC. Encoded protein: CAWSVRTGLDEKTQYF.